The 13 T cell receptor gamma chains in this list originate from one sample, sequenced in a study of γδ T cells in repeated Plasmodium falciparum infection. Gammadelta T cells were flow-sorted from PBMC into Vgamma9/Vdelta2+ and Vdelta2-negative populations for bulk analysis. TCRdb re-called clones from the multiplex PCR reads using CATT. This table has some 30,000 gamma-chain clones, roughly 1.4% appearing once. The sample consisted of gamma-delta T cells from blood. The origin of the receptors is a pool of human donors (malaria-infected and uninfected, not separated).

This clone came up a few times. The TCRdb record carries a much larger clone's protein, which differs from this DNA's translation at residue 2; a read error is the likely cause, and the protein listed here is the DNA translation. The rearrangement joins TRGV9 to TRGJP. Assignment of the J gene here rests on matching the DNA to germline, because TCRdb gives none. This CDR3 is built from 17 residues. Germline CDR1 is GITISATS and CDR2 is ISYDGTV (reference sequence). The CDR3 DNA reads TGTACCTTGTGGGAGGTAAAATCCGAGTTGGGCAAAAAAATCAAGGTATTT. As protein: CTLWEVKSELGKKIKVF.

This chain's CDR3 is CATWDRPGSKKLF. In DNA, the CDR3 is TGTGCCACCTGGGACAGGCCCGGAAGTAAGAAACTCTTT. This rearrangement joins TRGV3 to TRGJ1 or TRGJ2. TCRdb is silent on the J gene; assignment here came from matching the DNA to germline. After removal of 0 bases from V and 9 bases from J, the junction contained 8 bases not matched to a gene. The length of the CDR3 is 13 residues. Germline V gives CDR1 VTNTFY, CDR2 YDVSTARD (reference sequence).

This clone was observed a handful of times. The amino acid sequence in TCRdb belongs to a much larger clone and departs from this DNA's translation at residue 4, likely a sequencing read error; the sequence shown is translated from the DNA. This sample includes further DNA sequences coding for the same CDR3. The CDR3: CALCDSPWYKKLF. CDR3 sequence (DNA): TGTGCCTTGTGTGACTCCCCGTGGTATAAGAAACTCTTT. The chain recombines TRGV9 with TRGJ1 or TRGJ2. The J gene is absent in TCRdb and was assigned here via DNA matching to germline. V dropped 7 bases and J dropped 7; count of bases not matched to a gene: 13. CDR3 size: 13 residues. CDR1 GITISATS and CDR2 ISYDGTV come from the germline V gene (reference sequence).

This clone is medium-sized in the sample. V gene TRGV9 combines with J gene TRGJP2. The germline V gene has CDR1 GITISATS and CDR2 ISYDGTV (reference sequence). The CDR3 runs 16 residues. The V segment lost 0 bases and the J segment 0 bases; nucleotides outside the gene matches: 4. This CDR3 is CALWEVHYSSDWIKTF. CDR3 sequence (DNA): TGTGCCTTGTGGGAGGTGCATTATAGTAGTGATTGGATCAAGACGTTT.

This clone has ten or more counts. The chain recombines TRGV2 with TRGJ1 or TRGJ2. V shed 2 bases and J 11 bases; nucleotides not matched to a gene: 9. Germline V lookup: CDR1 EGSNGY, CDR2 YDSYNSKV. This CDR3 has 12 amino acids. This CDR3 is CATWDARREKLF. The CDR3 nucleotides read TGTGCCACCTGGGACGCTAGGCGGGAGAAACTCTTT.

This clone came up a few times. TCRdb's protein, taken from a much larger clone, differs from this DNA's translation at residue 10, likely owing to a read error; the protein displayed comes from the DNA. The V gene was identified as TRGV9, while no J gene was called. CDR3 length: 12 residues. Germline-derived CDR1 and CDR2 are GITISATS and ISYDGTV (reference sequence). Here the CDR3 reads CALWTHPGIRTF. CDR3 bases: TGTGCCTTGTGGACACACCCCGGGATCAGGACGTTT.

Turning to this clone: The protein recorded in TCRdb matches a much larger clone and deviates from this DNA's translation at residue 3, suggesting a read error; the protein here is obtained by translating the DNA. The rearrangement uses TRGV4 and TRGJ1 or TRGJ2. The J gene is absent in TCRdb and was assigned here via DNA matching to germline. The CDR3 consists of 13 residues. Germline V gene data show CDR1 as EGSTGY and CDR2 as YDSYTSSV. The CDR3 bases are TGTGCCGCCTGGGAACCGGATTATTATAAGAAACTCTTT. Protein: CAAWEPDYYKKLF.

This clone occurred a few times. This DNA translates differently at residue 8 from the TCRdb protein, which is that of a much larger clone; a read error is likely, and the protein shown is the DNA's own translation. The V gene is TRGV9, the J gene TRGJP. No J gene is reported in TCRdb; it was inferred here by comparing the DNA with germline. J gave up 7 bases and V 2 bases, and 8 bases lay outside the gene matches. The CDR3 is 17 amino acids. Germline V gives CDR1 GITISATS, CDR2 ISYDGTV (reference sequence). In nucleotides, the CDR3 is TGTGCCTTGTGGGAGGATTCCGGCGAGTTGGGCAAAAAAATCAAGGTATTT. This translates into CALWEDSGELGKKIKVF.

This clone was found a few times. The CDR3 sequence: CATWRINYYKKLF. In nucleotides, the CDR3 is TGTGCCACCTGGAGGATCAATTATTATAAGAAACTCTTT. This chain uses TRGV3 with TRGJ1 or TRGJ2. TCRdb leaves out the J gene; it was filled in here by matching the DNA to germline. Germline loops: CDR1 VTNTFY, CDR2 YDVSTARD (reference sequence). This CDR3 region has 13 residues. V gave up 6 bases and J gave up 1 base; unmatched junction bases: 6.

This clone was counted ten times or more. The TCRdb record carries a much larger clone's protein, which differs from this DNA's translation at residue 10; a read error is the likely cause, and the protein listed here is the DNA translation. The same CDR3 arises from other DNA sequences in this sample as well. For the V gene the call is TRGV9; the J gene has no call. This CDR3 contains 12 residues. Germline lookup yields CDR1 GITISATS and CDR2 ISYDGTV (reference sequence). This CDR3 reads CALYPNYYKRLF. The DNA for the CDR3 is TGTGCCTTGTATCCGAATTATTATAAGAGACTCTTT.

This clone was detected only a few times. TCRdb records a much larger clone's protein for this DNA, with a difference at residue 4 that likely arises from a read error; the protein given is the translation of the DNA. V and J are TRGV9 and TRGJ1 or TRGJ2. Assignment of the J gene here rests on matching the DNA to germline, because TCRdb gives none. Germline values: CDR1 GITISATS, CDR2 ISYDGTV (reference sequence). The CDR3 has 13 residues. CDR3 DNA: TGTGCCTTGAGGGAGGTTCGAAGGTATAAGAAACTCTTT. This encodes CALREVRRYKKLF.

As regards this clone: A far larger clone differs by one base, so this is likely a read error. The sample carries other DNA sequences with the same CDR3. This chain links TRGV9 with TRGJP. The CDR3 is made up of 18 amino acids. Per the germline V gene, CDR1 is GITISATS and CDR2 is ISYDGTV (reference sequence). V trimming: 3 bases; J trimming: 7 bases; junction bases outside the gene matches: 12. CDR3 sequence: CALWEKPRGELGKKIKVF. The CDR3 region has the DNA TGTGCCTTGTGGGAGAAACCGAGGGGGGAGTTGGGCAAAAAAATCAAGGTATTT.

This clone was seen a few times. The TCRdb record carries a much larger clone's protein, which differs from this DNA's translation at residue 4; a read error is the likely cause, and the protein listed here is the DNA translation. J is TRGJ1 or TRGJ2 and V is TRGV2. Assignment of the J gene here rests on matching the DNA to germline, because TCRdb gives none. Germline lookup yields CDR1 EGSNGY and CDR2 YDSYNSKV. The CDR3 has 13 residues. This CDR3 reads CATRDVDDYKKLF. The CDR3 DNA reads TGTGCCACCCGGGACGTTGATGATTATAAGAAACTCTTT.